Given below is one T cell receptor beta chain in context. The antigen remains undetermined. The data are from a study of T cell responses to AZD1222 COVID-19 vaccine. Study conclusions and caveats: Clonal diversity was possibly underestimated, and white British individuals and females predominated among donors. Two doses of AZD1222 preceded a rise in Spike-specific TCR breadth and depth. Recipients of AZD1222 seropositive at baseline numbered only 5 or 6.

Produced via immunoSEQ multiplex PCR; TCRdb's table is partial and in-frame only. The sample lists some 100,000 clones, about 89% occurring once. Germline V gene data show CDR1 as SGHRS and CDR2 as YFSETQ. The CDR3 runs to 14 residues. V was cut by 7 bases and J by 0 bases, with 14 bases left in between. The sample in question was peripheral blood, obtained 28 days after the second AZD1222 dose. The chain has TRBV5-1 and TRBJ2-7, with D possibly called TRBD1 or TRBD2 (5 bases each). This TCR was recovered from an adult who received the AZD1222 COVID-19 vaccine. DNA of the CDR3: TGCGCCAGCGGGACGGAGCCGAGCTCCTACGAGCAGTACTTC. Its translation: CASGTEPSSYEQYF.